This TCR beta chain was identified during a study of shared clonotypes between healthy human individuals. General study findings and limits: Shared across several donors were around 5% of the naive CD4 clonotypes. How much donors shared clonotypes was expected to be affected by sequencing depth. Non-shared clonotypes showed lower generation probabilities than clonotypes common to all four donors.

The CDR3 sequence is 17 residues long. Germline values: CDR1 SGHRS, CDR2 YFSETQ. V dropped 0 bases and J dropped 6; count of bases not matched to a gene: 11. Some clones are missing from TCRdb's copy, which holds only in-frame ones; the method was immunoSEQ multiplex PCR. The sample records some 2 million clones, approximately 95% being singletons. The donors were adults (healthy and HIV-negative) with no recent acute infections or vaccinations. Details on this clone: The antigen remains undetermined.

Source material: naive CD4+ T cells sorted from blood. Subset given: CD45RA+ positively selected. The chain joins TRBV5-1 to TRBJ1-4, with 7 bases lining up with TRBD1. The source of this sequence is a young man in good health. The CDR3 protein is CASSLGAYETGYEKLFF. The CDR3 nucleotides are TGCGCCAGCAGCTTGGGGGCCTACGAGACAGGGTATGAAAAACTGTTTTTT.